This TCR beta chain was captured in a study of T cell repertoires in cytomegalovirus infection. Study as a whole: Both recently identified HLA-C-restricted and well-studied HLA-B-restricted CMV epitopes were used in the study. Evidence of both CMV infection and a matching HLA type came from public TCR beta signatures.

This clonotype was counted ten times or more. Its specificity is not known. TCRdb re-derived calls from the reads in MiXCR, one entry per CDR3 protein. The sample carries 65,000 to 85,000 distinct CDR3 sequences, around 28% recorded once. General study points: Carriers of CMV plus the relevant HLA were identified by cumulative public TCR beta family frequency.

Germline loops: CDR1 LNHDA, CDR2 SQIVND (reference sequence). V lost 8 bases, J lost 6 bases, and 32 bases lay in between. The CDR3 covers 19 residues. The clonotype was recovered from a human donor in good health (CMV status not recorded). Some clones in this sample may be carry-over from other donors' samples. Source: CD8+ T cells from cultured PBMCs, taken from culture after CMV antigen stimulation. The chain has TRBV19 and TRBJ1-5; D gene ambiguous. CDR3 protein: CASLGSPGMGPREAQPQHF. The CDR3 DNA reads as TGTGCCAGTCTGGGGTCCCCGGGGATGGGCCCAAGAGAGGCTCAGCCCCAGCATTTT.